This entry lists 26 T cell receptor beta chains sequenced from one sample in a study of T cells after yellow fever vaccination. One entry per CDR3 protein, called by TCRdb with MiXCR from the 5' RACE reads. The table lists around 300,000 distinct CDR3 sequences, over 4% of them singletons. The material was PBMCs, obtained 5 days after the yellow fever booster vaccination. Receptors were obtained from a man younger than 35 who received the YFV17D yellow fever vaccine.

This clonotype was picked up a small number of times. The chain combines TRBV12-3 or TRBV12-4 with TRBJ2-2; 7 nucleotides agree with TRBD1. The CDR3 contains 16 residues. Trimming at V came to 5 bases and at J to 0 bases, leaving 6 bases not matched to a gene. CDR3 amino acids: CASSQRQGSNTGELFF. The CDR3 DNA is TGTGCCAGCAGTCAGAGACAGGGTTCGAACACCGGGGAGCTGTTTTTT.

This clonotype has only a few counts. The V gene is TRBV11-2, the J gene TRBJ2-5; 12 bases agree with TRBD1. The V gene's germline CDR1 is SGHAT and CDR2 FQNNGV. This CDR3 is 16 amino acids long. Germline trimming cut 6 bases from V and 5 bases from J; bases unmatched to any gene: 10. As DNA, the CDR3 is TGTGCCAGCAGTCCTCAAACCGGGACAGGGGGCGAGACCCAGTACTTC. This sequence encodes CASSPQTGTGGETQYF.

The table lists this clonotype with many counts. The V and J genes are TRBV12-3 or TRBV12-4 and TRBJ2-2; D is uncertain. The CDR3 is made up of 14 amino acids. The V and J ends lost 6 bases and 4 bases respectively, with 12 bases between them. The CDR3: CASSPAPSTGELFF. Written as DNA, the CDR3 is TGTGCCAGCAGCCCCGCTCCGAGCACCGGGGAGCTGTTTTTT.

This chain's CDR3 is CASSHLLAGAYNEQFF. CDR3 bases: TGCGCCAGCAGCCACCTACTAGCGGGGGCCTACAATGAGCAGTTCTTC. The V gene is TRBV4-3, the J gene TRBJ2-1; 11 nucleotides align to TRBD2. The CDR3 runs to 16 residues. After removal of 3 bases from V and 2 bases from J, the junction contained 3 bases not matched to a gene. Per the germline V gene, CDR1 is LGHNA and CDR2 is YSLEER.

In its sample, this clonotype was seen a few times. Germline is not matched at one junction end, which may reflect a read error. The J gene is TRBJ1-2, the V gene TRBV4-3; the D gene is possibly TRBD1 (6 bases). Germline V gene lookup returns CDR1 LGHNA and CDR2 YSLEER. This CDR3 is built from 19 residues. CDR3 bases: TGCGCCAGCAGCCAAGCAACTCCGTCGGGGACAATCACGGGTTATGGCTACATCTTC. Translation gives CASSQATPSGTITGYGYIF.

In this sample, this clonotype turned up a few times. This chain connects TRBV6-5 to TRBJ1-2, with D perhaps TRBD1 (6 bases). Looked up from germline, CDR1 is MNHEY and CDR2 is SVGAGI. V was clipped by 0 bases and J by 2 bases, with 16 bases between them. CDR3 length: 17 amino acids. In DNA, the CDR3 is TGTGCCAGCAGTTACTCGTCAGGGGCCTTGGCCAACTATGGCTACACCTTC. This sequence encodes CASSYSSGALANYGYTF.

V is TRBV29-1 and J is TRBJ2-5; 7 bases are shared with TRBD1. J gave up 4 bases and V 1 base, and 9 bases lay outside the gene matches. CDR1 is SQVTM and CDR2 is ANQGSEA in the germline V gene. The CDR3 is 15 amino acids. CDR3 DNA sequence: TGCAGCGTTGAAGGGGTAGGGGGCGTTTTAGAGACCCAGTACTTC. Protein: CSVEGVGGVLETQYF.

This clonotype has ten or more counts. The rearrangement joins TRBV7-2 to TRBJ1-1; TRBD1 is a possible D gene (5 bases). Looked up from germline, CDR1 is SGHTA and CDR2 is FQGNSA. V was cut by 6 bases and J by 1 base, with 9 bases left in between. The CDR3 covers 13 residues. CDR3 in amino acids: CASRLQENTEAFF. For the CDR3, the DNA is TGTGCCAGCAGGTTACAGGAGAACACTGAAGCTTTCTTT.

This clonotype showed up many times. The chain uses TRBV2 and TRBJ2-3, with D hard to call. Germline CDR1 and CDR2: SNHLY and FYNNEI. The ends were cut back, 6 bases at V and 4 bases at J, with 8 bases in the middle. The CDR3 loop spans 12 amino acids. The chain's CDR3 is CASRENADTQYF. CDR3 nucleotide sequence: TGTGCCAGCAGGGAGAACGCAGATACGCAGTATTTT.

This clonotype was counted ten times or more. The genes are TRBV20-1 and TRBJ2-1, with TRBD1 matching 9 bases. V shed 6 bases, J shed 7 bases, and the junction held 10 bases outside the gene matches. The germline CDR1 and CDR2 sequences are DFQATT and SNEGSKA (reference sequence). The CDR3 extends over 14 amino acids. Here the CDR3 DNA reads TGCAGTGCGAGCGGGACAGGGAGGTTGAATGAGCAGTTCTTC. Protein: CSASGTGRLNEQFF.

This clonotype was found many times. CDR3 region: CASTSRYNEQFF. CDR3 DNA sequence: TGTGCCAGCACCTCGCGGTACAATGAGCAGTTCTTC. The chain recombines TRBV2 with TRBJ2-1, with D unresolved. Trimming took 7 bases from V and 4 from J, leaving 8 bases between them. The CDR3 runs to 12 residues. Germline values: CDR1 SNHLY, CDR2 FYNNEI.

This clonotype has ten or more counts. This rearrangement joins TRBV12-3 or TRBV12-4 to TRBJ2-1, with TRBD2 matching over 10 bases. There are 15 residues in the CDR3. The trim removed 5 bases at V and 2 bases at J, leaving 3 bases unmatched. CDR3 sequence reads: CASSRSGGAYNEQFF. CDR3 sequence (DNA): TGTGCCAGCAGTCGGAGCGGGGGGGCCTACAATGAGCAGTTCTTC.

This clonotype showed up just a few times. This chain joins TRBV6-5 and TRBJ1-1; D is possibly TRBD1 (5 bases). Deletions cut 6 bases from V and 7 bases from J, with 15 bases between. Germline CDR1 is MNHEY and CDR2 is SVGAGI. The CDR3 is made up of 13 amino acids. The CDR3 here is CASSPAGESEAFF. CDR3 nucleotides: TGTGCCAGCAGCCCCGCGGGGGAGAGTGAAGCTTTCTTT.

J is TRBJ2-3 and V is TRBV6-2 or TRBV6-3; TRBD2 matches at 11 bases. CDR3 length equals 16 residues. The germline gives CDR1 MNHEY, CDR2 SVGEGT. V was clipped by 6 bases and J by 3 bases; unmatched bases: 8. The CDR3 reads CASSPTSGDGTDTQYF. Written as DNA, the CDR3 is TGTGCCAGCAGCCCGACTAGCGGGGATGGGACAGATACGCAGTATTTT.

This clonotype was seen repeatedly, ten times or more. The chain carries TRBV7-6 and TRBJ2-2; possible D gene TRBD1, 5 bases. Trimming removed 6 bases at V and 1 base at J, with 9 bases between. The CDR3 has 14 residues. Germline V gene sequence: CDR1 SGHVS, CDR2 FNYEAQ. The chain's CDR3 is CASSPDRNTGELFF. In DNA form, the CDR3 reads TGTGCCAGCAGTCCCGACAGGAACACCGGGGAGCTGTTTTTT.

This rearrangement joins TRBV6-5 to TRBJ2-3; 7 bases match TRBD1. In germline, CDR1 is MNHEY, CDR2 SVGAGI. V lost 5 bases and J lost 3; bases outside the gene matches: 11. The CDR3 totals 16 residues. The CDR3 coding sequence is TGTGCCAGCAGTCCACTCCAGGACAGGAGGACAGATACGCAGTATTTT. Residues: CASSPLQDRRTDTQYF.

V gene TRBV7-9 combines with J gene TRBJ2-5; D unresolved. The CDR3 runs 15 residues. Germline assignment: CDR1 SEHNR and CDR2 FQNEAQ (reference sequence). Trimming removed 10 bases at V and 5 bases at J, with 23 bases between. The CDR3 protein is CATNHGQSESETQYF. DNA of the CDR3: TGTGCCACCAACCACGGCCAATCCGAATCTGAGACCCAGTACTTC. Full variable domain (outside the CDR3, taken from reference TRBV7-9 and TRBJ2-5): DTGVSQNPRHKITKRGQNVTFRCDPISEHNRLYWYRQTLGQGPEFLTYFQNEAQLEKSRLLSDRFSAERPKGSFSTLEIQRTEQGDSAMYLCATNHGQSESETQYFGPGTRLLVL.

This clonotype was counted many times. This chain connects TRBV18 to TRBJ2-3; D remains ambiguous. Germline V CDR1 and CDR2: KGHSH, LQKENI. V dropped 2 bases and J dropped 3 bases, with 12 bases sitting between them. The CDR3 sequence is 15 residues long. The DNA of the CDR3 is TGTGCCAGCTCACCATCAGGCTACCAGACAGATACGCAGTATTTT. Encoded protein: CASSPSGYQTDTQYF.

This rearrangement joins TRBV7-2 to TRBJ2-7; 7 bases map to TRBD2. The CDR3 loop spans 14 amino acids. V lost 5 bases to trimming and J lost 5 bases; unmatched junction nucleotides: 9. In germline, CDR1 is SGHTA, CDR2 FQGNSA. For the CDR3, the DNA is TGTGCCAGCAGCCGGGGGGATCTTACGCACGAGCAGTACTTC. Its protein is CASSRGDLTHEQYF.

The chain employs TRBV6-5 and TRBJ2-2; 7 nucleotides line up with TRBD2. The CDR3 covers 19 residues. The ends lost 4 bases at V and 3 bases at J; junction bases unmatched: 17. Germline V gives CDR1 MNHEY, CDR2 SVGAGI. CDR3 amino acids: CASSFLLLAPTVDTGELFF. CDR3 bases: TGTGCCAGCAGTTTCCTCCTACTAGCGCCTACCGTTGACACCGGGGAGCTGTTTTTT.

The J gene is TRBJ1-2, the V gene TRBV6-5; D gene unclear. The CDR3 consists of 15 residues. The germline CDR1 and CDR2 sequences are MNHEY and SVGAGI. Trimming cost V 5 bases and J 3 bases, with 16 bases left between them. CDR3 coding DNA: TGTGCCAGCAGTCGTTATCCGCCTAGGGACTATGGCTACACCTTC. Translation: CASSRYPPRDYGYTF.

This clonotype was seen only a few times. This chain uses TRBV9 with TRBJ2-2, with D maybe TRBD2 (5 bases). Germline V lookup: CDR1 SGDLS, CDR2 YYNGEE. V dropped 0 bases and J dropped 4 bases, with 19 bases sitting between them. The CDR3 has 18 amino acids. CDR3 protein: CASSVDVGSMKSTGELFF. DNA of the CDR3: TGTGCCAGCAGCGTAGACGTAGGGAGTATGAAAAGCACCGGGGAGCTGTTTTTT.

This clonotype came up a few times. The chain recombines TRBV9 with TRBJ2-7; 7 bases match TRBD1. Germline CDR1 is SGDLS and CDR2 is YYNGEE. This CDR3 is built from 14 residues. V trimming: 0 bases; J trimming: 4 bases; junction bases outside the gene matches: 4. The CDR3 DNA follows: TGTGCCAGCAGCGTAGAGGGGGCCGGATACGAGCAGTACTTC. It translates to CASSVEGAGYEQYF. The full variable domain, its missing parts supplied by reference TRBV9 and TRBJ2-7, is DSGVTQTPKHLITATGQRVTLRCSPRSGDLSVYWYQQSLDQGLQFLIQYYNGEERAKGNILERFSAQQFPDLHSELNLSSLELGDSALYFCASSVEGAGYEQYFGPGTRLTVT.

This clonotype was detected only a few times. The CDR3 spells CSASAGANNEQFF. CDR3 in DNA: TGCAGTGCTAGCGCAGGGGCCAACAATGAGCAGTTCTTC. The chain joins TRBV20-1 to TRBJ2-1; perhaps TRBD1 as D (6 bases). Germline V gives CDR1 DFQATT, CDR2 SNEGSKA (reference sequence). Trimming shortened V by 3 bases and J by 5 bases, and 11 bases separated the two germline ends. The CDR3 totals 13 residues.

This clonotype occurred a few times. This rearrangement joins TRBV20-1 to TRBJ2-1; perhaps TRBD2 as D (6 bases). The germline CDR1 and CDR2 sequences are DFQATT and SNEGSKA (reference sequence). Trimming removed 0 bases from V and 0 bases from J, with 15 bases in between. There are 17 residues in the CDR3. The CDR3 coding sequence is TGCAGTGCTAGAGATCGGAGGGGCCTCTCCTCCTACAATGAGCAGTTCTTC. Protein product: CSARDRRGLSSYNEQFF.

CDR3 protein: CASSFGADPLHF. The CDR3 coding sequence is TGCGCCAGCAGCTTTGGTGCCGACCCCCTCCACTTT. The rearrangement links TRBV5-1 to TRBJ1-6; D not certain. The CDR3 loop spans 12 amino acids. V lost 2 bases to trimming and J lost 13 bases, with 10 bases between them. CDR1 is SGHRS, CDR2 YFSETQ, per germline.